This passage covers 5 T cell receptor beta chains from one sample sequenced in a study of Ad26.COV2.S vaccination and SARS-CoV-2 variants. Stated treatment: some 20 received Ad26.COV2.S at low or high dose, single or two shots; roughly five received placebo; per-sample allocation not given. Samples came from day 63 after the first vaccine or placebo injection. The table came from immunoSEQ multiplex PCR; TCRdb's copy has only in-frame clones and leaves some out. The sample records 360,000 or so clones, about 91% being singletons. The source was peripheral blood, collected in a trial of Ad26.COV2.S vaccine versus placebo. The receptors derive from a person aged 18-60 years who received the Ad26.COV2.S COVID-19 vaccine or a placebo.

This chain joins TRBV10-3 and TRBJ2-7; 7 bases are a match to TRBD1. The CDR3 sequence is 14 residues long. Germline V gene data show CDR1 as ENHRY and CDR2 as SYGVKD. The J segment lost 7 bases and the V segment lost 5 bases, leaving 11 bases of the junction unmatched. CDR3 sequence: CAISSDRLPREQYF. The CDR3 bases are TGTGCCATCAGTTCGGACAGGCTTCCCCGTGAGCAGTACTTC.

V gene TRBV9 combines with J gene TRBJ1-3; D is undetermined. V was pared by 0 bases and J by 2 bases, with 6 bases between. From germline, CDR1 is SGDLS and CDR2 YYNGEE. The CDR3 is made up of 14 amino acids. CDR3 residues: CASSVGGPGNTIYF. The CDR3 region has the DNA TGTGCCAGCAGCGTAGGAGGACCTGGAAACACCATATATTTT.

The gene calls are TRBV28 and TRBJ1-5; possibly TRBD1 for D (5 bases). This CDR3 comprises 15 residues. Trimming took off 3 bases at V and 1 base at J, with 10 bases between the two ends. Germline loops: CDR1 MDHEN, CDR2 SYDVKM. In DNA, the CDR3 is TGTGCCAGCAGTTTCCAGGGTACAAGCAATCAGCCCCAGCATTTT. It specifies CASSFQGTSNQPQHF.

The rearrangement joins TRBV10-3 to TRBJ1-2; 7 bases align to TRBD1. The germline V gene has CDR1 ENHRY and CDR2 SYGVKD. The CDR3 totals 13 residues. Losses at the gene ends were 6 bases for V and 6 bases for J; bases not matched to a gene: 7. This CDR3 is CAIRATGRDGYTF. CDR3 nucleotide sequence: TGTGCCATCAGAGCGACAGGGAGGGATGGCTACACCTTC.

This rearrangement joins TRBV28 to TRBJ1-5; D gene unclear. The CDR3 has 16 residues. V lost 2 bases and J 4 bases, leaving 15 bases between the germline ends. The V gene's germline CDR1 is MDHEN and CDR2 SYDVKM. CDR3 DNA sequence: TGTGCCAGCAGTTTAGCGGTAGGTATAGGAAATCAGCCCCAGCATTTT. Its protein is CASSLAVGIGNQPQHF. The full variable domain, completed using reference TRBV28 and TRBJ1-5, is DVKVTQSSRYLVKRTGEKVFLECVQDMDHENMFWYRQDPGLGLRLIYFSYDVKMKEKGDIPEGYSVSREKKERFSLILESASTNQTSMYLCASSLAVGIGNQPQHFGDGTRLSIL.